Listed below are T cell receptor beta chains from one sample, sequenced in a study of sequential checkpoint blockade in melanoma. Generated by immunoSEQ multiplex PCR, the TCRdb table keeps only in-frame clones and is missing some. The data show about 5,300 clones, under 30% seen once. The source was tumor tissue (inferred from file names), collected from a patient given nivolumab and ipilimumab in sequence. These receptors were collected from a human donor with melanoma. The CDR3 runs from the conserved cysteine through the conserved F or W. Each record gives: CDR3 length, D gene, J gene, clone size, V gene, CDR3 protein, CDR3 DNA. D genes are given only for firm matches. Not every row has a clone size; where given, it reads once, few, many or a size class.

15	TRBD1	TRBJ2-1	.	TRBV11-3	CASSQGQGAYNEQFF	TGTGCCAGCAGCCAAGGACAGGGGGCCTACAATGAGCAGTTCTTC
14	.	TRBJ2-6	few	TRBV9	CASSEGTGANVLTF	TGTGCCAGCAGTGAGGGGACCGGGGCCAACGTCCTGACTTTC
16	.	TRBJ2-3	.	TRBV18	CASSPAGHPSTDTQYF	TGTGCCAGCTCACCCGCGGGACATCCAAGCACAGATACGCAGTATTTT
14	.	TRBJ2-7	.	TRBV5-1	CASSLGELDYEQYF	TGCGCCAGCAGCTTAGGGGAGCTCGACTACGAGCAGTACTTC
14	TRBD1	TRBJ2-5	few	TRBV5-1	CASSINRGPETQYF	TGCGCCAGCAGCATCAACAGGGGGCCGGAGACCCAGTACTTC
16	.	TRBJ2-1	few	TRBV9	CASSGAGALLWGEQFF	TGTGCCAGCAGTGGGGCGGGGGCCCTCCTTTGGGGTGAGCAGTTCTTC
15	.	TRBJ2-3	few	TRBV18	CASSSTRGVADTQYF	TGTGCCAGCTCCTCGACGAGGGGGGTAGCAGATACGCAGTATTTT
17	TRBD2	TRBJ2-5	.	TRBV11-3	CASSPDTSGSPPGTQYF	TGTGCCAGCAGCCCGGACACTAGCGGGAGCCCCCCGGGGACCCAGTACTTC
17	TRBD1	TRBJ1-2	few	TRBV6-8	CASSGGTGGASGYGYTF	TGTGCCAGCAGCGGTGGGACAGGGGGCGCATCAGGTTATGGCTACACCTTC
15	TRBD1	TRBJ2-5	few	TRBV6-8	CASRTTGTHQETQYF	TGTGCCAGCAGGACGACAGGGACACACCAAGAGACCCAGTACTTC